The clone carrying this TCR beta chain has just one count. The source of the sample is a study of blood T cell repertoires in COVID-19. Across the whole study: The samples span acute and convalescent COVID-19 from the United States, Italy and Spain.

Clones were sequenced by immunoSEQ multiplex PCR, and TCRdb holds only the in-frame ones, with some missing. The sample gives under 300,000 clones, less than 90% of which show up once; about 12% is in the top ten. Germline trimming cut 3 bases from V and 5 bases from J; bases unmatched to any gene: 5. Germline V gene data show CDR1 as LNHDA and CDR2 as SQIVND (reference sequence). The CDR3 runs 14 residues. The J gene is TRBJ1-1, the V gene TRBV19, with 8 positions matching TRBD1. The sequencing sample was made of peripheral blood. The receptor comes from a woman in her twenties or thirties with COVID-19, enrolled during active disease. In DNA form, the CDR3 reads TGTGCCAGTAGTATCCCAGGGGGCTTAACTGAAGCTTTCTTT. It specifies CASSIPGGLTEAFF. The entire variable domain, with the rest obtained from reference TRBV19 and TRBJ1-1, is as follows: DGGITQSPKYLFRKEGQNVTLSCEQNLNHDAMYWYRQDPGQGLRLIYYSQIVNDFQKGDIAEGYSVSREKKESFPLTVTSAQKNPTAFYLCASSIPGGLTEAFFGQGTRLTVV.